This T cell receptor (beta chain) came from a study of OX40 agonist ivuxolimab in advanced cancers. Overall study context: The dose of intravenous ivuxolimab that patients received every 2 weeks ranged from 0.01 to 10 mg/kg. One hepatocellular carcinoma and a couple of cutaneous melanoma patients partially responded.

This clone was counted a single time. The protocol was immunoSEQ multiplex PCR, while the TCRdb copy is restricted to in-frame clones and leaves out a portion. Seen here are under 50,000 clones, 80% observed once, and the top ten hold 4.5% to 5.5%. This TCR was sampled from an adult with an advanced solid tumor such as melanoma, head and neck, liver or kidney cancer. Source: CD4+ or CD8+ T cells sorted from blood, taken in a trial of the OX40 agonist ivuxolimab.

The CDR3 DNA follows: TGTGCCAGCAGCTTACAGGGCGGTTTCACCGGGGAGCTGTTTTTT. Its protein product is CASSLQGGFTGELFF. The chain employs TRBV7-3 and TRBJ2-2, with D perhaps matching TRBD1 (5 bases). The CDR3 is 15 residues long. Germline V gene sequence: CDR1 SGHTA, CDR2 FQGTGA. The V end was cut by 2 bases, the J end by 4 bases, with 11 bases between.